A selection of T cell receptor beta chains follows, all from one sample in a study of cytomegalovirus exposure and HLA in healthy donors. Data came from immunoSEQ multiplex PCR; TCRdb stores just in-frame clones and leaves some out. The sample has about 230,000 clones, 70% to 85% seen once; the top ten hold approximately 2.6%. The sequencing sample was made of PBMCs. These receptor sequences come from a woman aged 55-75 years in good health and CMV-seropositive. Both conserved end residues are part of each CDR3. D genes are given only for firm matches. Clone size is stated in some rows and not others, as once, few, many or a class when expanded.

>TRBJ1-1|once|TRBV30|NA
CAWSDYGWSTEAFF
TGTGCCTGGAGTGACTATGGGTGGAGCACTGAAGCTTTCTTT
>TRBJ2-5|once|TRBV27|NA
CASSPGLPTPLGTQYF
TGTGCCAGCAGTCCGGGACTCCCAACCCCCTTAGGGACCCAGTACTTC
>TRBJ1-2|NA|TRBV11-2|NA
CASSLPVPYGYTF
TGTGCCAGCAGCCTCCCCGTCCCCTATGGCTACACCTTC
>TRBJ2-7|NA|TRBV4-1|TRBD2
CASSQDQGLAGKYEQYF
TGCGCCAGCAGCCAAGATCAGGGACTAGCGGGGAAATACGAGCAGTACTTC
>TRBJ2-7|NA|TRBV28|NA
CASSLTVPYEQYF
TGTGCCAGCAGTTTAACGGTCCCATACGAGCAGTACTTC
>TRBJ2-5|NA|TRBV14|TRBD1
CASSYLQGLGETQYF
TGTGCCAGCAGCTATCTACAGGGGCTGGGGGAGACCCAGTACTTC
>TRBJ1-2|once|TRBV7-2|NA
CASSSHGGDYGYTF
TGTGCCAGCAGCTCCCATGGTGGAGACTATGGCTACACCTTC
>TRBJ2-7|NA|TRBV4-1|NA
CASSQEIFGYYEQYF
TGCGCCAGCAGCCAAGAGATATTCGGGTACTACGAGCAGTACTTC
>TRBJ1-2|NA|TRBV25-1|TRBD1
CASSELGTGGREGYTF
TGTGCCAGCAGTGAACTTGGGACAGGGGGAAGGGAGGGCTACACCTTC
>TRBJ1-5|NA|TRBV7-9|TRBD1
CASSLGGQGAQHF
TGTGCCAGCAGCTTAGGGGGACAGGGGGCCCAGCATTTT
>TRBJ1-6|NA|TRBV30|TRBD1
CAWTGGSYNSPLHF
TGTGCCTGGACAGGGGGCTCCTATAATTCACCCCTCCACTTT
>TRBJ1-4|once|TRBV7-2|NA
CASSLRGEKLFF
TGTGCCAGCAGCTTACGAGGCGAAAAACTGTTTTTT
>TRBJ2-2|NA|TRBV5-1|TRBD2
CASRDPGLADTGELFF
TGCGCCAGCAGGGATCCGGGACTAGCGGATACCGGGGAGCTGTTTTTT
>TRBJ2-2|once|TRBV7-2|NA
CASSRDFTGELFF
TGTGCCAGCAGCCGGGACTTCACCGGGGAGCTGTTTTTT
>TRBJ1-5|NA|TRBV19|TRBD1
CATTGGAWQPQHF
TGTGCCACTACAGGGGGCGCATGGCAGCCCCAGCATTTT
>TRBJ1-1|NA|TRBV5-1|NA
CASSLSVNTEAFF
TGCGCCAGCAGCTTGTCAGTGAACACTGAAGCTTTCTTT
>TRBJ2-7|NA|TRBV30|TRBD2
CAWRGRGSSYEQYF
TGTGCCTGGCGCGGGAGGGGGAGCTCCTACGAGCAGTACTTC
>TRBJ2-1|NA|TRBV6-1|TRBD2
CASSGPLAGGGYNEQFF
TGTGCCAGCAGTGGACCACTAGCGGGAGGTGGATACAATGAGCAGTTCTTC
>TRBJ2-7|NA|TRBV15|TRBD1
CATSRDRGFEQYF
TGTGCCACCAGCAGAGACAGGGGGTTCGAGCAGTACTTC
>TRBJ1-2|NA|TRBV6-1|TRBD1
CASSGTGALANYGYTF
TGTGCCAGCAGTGGGACAGGGGCGTTAGCTAACTATGGCTACACCTTC
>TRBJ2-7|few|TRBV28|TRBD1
CASRPPGQGLYEQYF
TGTGCCAGCAGGCCCCCGGGACAGGGTCTCTACGAGCAGTACTTC
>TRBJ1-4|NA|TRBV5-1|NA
CASSLGTQGEKLFF
TGCGCCAGCAGCTTGGGGACTCAAGGGGAAAAACTGTTTTTT
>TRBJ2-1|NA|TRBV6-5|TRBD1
CASSYSRQGAYNEQFF
TGTGCCAGCAGTTACTCCCGACAGGGCGCTTACAATGAGCAGTTCTTC
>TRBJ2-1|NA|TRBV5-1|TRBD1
CASSLGQGSNNEQFF
TGCGCCAGCAGCTTGGGACAGGGTTCAAACAATGAGCAGTTCTTC
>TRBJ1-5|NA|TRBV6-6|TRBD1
CASRETGGGQPQHF
TGTGCCAGCAGGGAAACAGGGGGCGGTCAGCCCCAGCATTTT
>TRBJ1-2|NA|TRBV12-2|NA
CASRFGHRELGYGYTF
TGTGCAAGTCGCTTCGGCCACAGGGAGCTAGGCTATGGCTACACCTTC
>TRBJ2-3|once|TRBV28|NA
CASSRQTDTQYF
TGTGCCAGCAGCCGTCAGACAGATACGCAGTATTTT